Presented here are 9 T cell receptor beta chains from one specimen sequenced in a study of vaccination and CD4 T cells after COVID-19. From the PCR reads, TCRdb called clonotypes with MiXCR, one entry per CDR3 protein. The sample lists under 30,000 distinct CDR3 sequences; 45% to 50% were seen once. Documented time point: late sampling 161 to 241 days after vaccination in a few convalescent patients. Source: CD4+ T cells from blood, taken about 7 months after SARS-CoV-2 vaccination. Receptors were obtained from a human donor who had recovered from COVID-19.

The V gene is TRBV5-8, the J gene TRBJ2-3, with D possibly being TRBD2 (6 bases). CDR3 length: 17 residues. Germline assignment: CDR1 SGHTS and CDR2 YDEGEE. V was trimmed by 6 bases and J by 1 base, leaving 21 bases between them. CDR3 bases: TGTGCCAGCATCCTTGGTATCGGGGGTTGGGGCACAGATACGCAGTATTTT. Translated, it gives CASILGIGGWGTDTQYF.

There are a few counts of this clonotype. The rearrangement uses TRBV6-1 and TRBJ2-3, with unresolved D. This CDR3 region has 12 residues. Germline loops: CDR1 MNHNS, CDR2 SASEGT. Trimming pared 5 bases from V and 5 bases from J, leaving 8 bases between. The CDR3 DNA follows: TGTGCCAGCAGTCAAGGAAGAGATACGCAGTATTTT. Translating it yields CASSQGRDTQYF.

This rearrangement joins TRBV20-1 to TRBJ1-3; 10 nucleotides agree with TRBD1. V trimming: 4 bases; J trimming: 3 bases; junction bases outside the gene matches: 9. In germline, CDR1 is DFQATT, CDR2 SNEGSKA (reference sequence). CDR3 length: 16 amino acids. CDR3 amino acids: CSAKPPGTGVGNTIYF. CDR3 in DNA: TGCAGTGCTAAGCCTCCCGGGACAGGGGTTGGAAACACCATATATTTT.

This clonotype was seen only a few times. The rearrangement uses TRBV25-1 and TRBJ1-2; D unclear. The V and J ends lost 3 bases and 8 bases respectively, with 10 bases between them. This CDR3 is built from 12 residues. Germline values: CDR1 MGHDK, CDR2 SYGVNS. CDR3 nucleotide sequence: TGTGCCAGCAGTGATCTCGGTACGGGCTACACCTTC. Translating it yields CASSDLGTGYTF.

The J gene is TRBJ2-2, the V gene TRBV7-8; weak D call: TRBD1 (5 bases). Between the trimmed V and J ends, which lost 5 bases and 5 bases, there was a span of 24 bases. The CDR3 has 18 residues. Germline V gene data show CDR1 as SGHVS and CDR2 as FQNEAQ. Here the CDR3 DNA reads TGTGCCAGCAGCCAAGGGAAACTTACCCTTGGGGCAACCGGGGAGCTGTTTTTT. This gives the protein CASSQGKLTLGATGELFF. Using reference TRBV7-8 and TRBJ2-2 for the parts outside the CDR3, the full variable domain is GAGVSQSPRYKVAKRGQDVALRCDPISGHVSLFWYQQALGQGPEFLTYFQNEAQLDKSGLPSDRFFAERPEGSVSTLKIQRTQQEDSAVYLCASSQGKLTLGATGELFFGEGSRLTVL.

This clonotype came up a few times. J is TRBJ1-2 and V is TRBV2; D possibly corresponds to TRBD1 (5 bases). Trimming took 11 bases from V and 6 from J, leaving 13 bases between them. This CDR3 has 11 amino acids. Germline V CDR1 and CDR2: SNHLY, FYNNEI. CDR3 residues: CAGLLGDGYTF. As DNA, the CDR3 is TGTGCCGGCTTGCTAGGGGATGGCTACACCTTC.

This clonotype was picked up a small number of times. The chain links TRBV10-3 to TRBJ2-7; 7 bases map to TRBD2. The V and J ends lost 8 bases and 4 bases, in that order; junction bases with no gene match: 8. The CDR3 sequence is 13 residues long. The germline V gene has CDR1 ENHRY and CDR2 SYGVKD. CDR3 sequence (DNA): TGTGCCATCGCGGTGGCTAGCGGATACGAGCAGTACTTC. Protein: CAIAVASGYEQYF.

The chain has TRBV20-1 and TRBJ1-5, with D unclear. Trimming pared 6 bases from V and 8 bases from J, leaving 23 bases between. The germline V gene encodes CDR1 DFQATT and CDR2 SNEGSKA (reference sequence). CDR3 length equals 15 residues. The CDR3 reads CSALMGGSEIEPQHF. CDR3 in DNA: TGCAGTGCCTTGATGGGAGGGAGTGAAATAGAGCCCCAGCATTTT.

The chain combines TRBV19 with TRBJ2-3; 8 bases agree with TRBD1. With V trimmed by 9 bases and J by 4 bases, 12 bases remained unmatched. CDR1 is LNHDA and CDR2 is SQIVND in the germline V gene (reference sequence). The CDR3 covers 15 residues. Here the CDR3 reads CASTPGTGSPDTQYF. The CDR3 coding sequence is TGTGCCAGCACACCAGGGACAGGATCCCCAGATACGCAGTATTTT.